The entry below describes one T cell receptor beta chain. The table came from immunoSEQ multiplex PCR; TCRdb's copy has only in-frame clones and leaves some out. Among approximately 70,000 clones listed, about 85% were seen once. This CDR3 comprises 13 residues. Germline assignment: CDR1 KGHDR and CDR2 SFDVKD. Trimming took off 5 bases at V and 7 bases at J, with 11 bases between the two ends. These data originate in a study of blood T cell repertoires in COVID-19. Study as a whole: Acute and convalescent COVID-19 specimens originated in the United States, Italy and Spain. The cDNA or gDNA used as material had been derived from T cells, B-cell-depleted T cells, or PBMCs.

The clonotype was recovered from a woman in her fifties or sixties with COVID-19, enrolled during active disease. The chain recombines TRBV24-1 with TRBJ2-1; a possible D gene is TRBD1 (6 bases). Sequencing was performed on peripheral blood. CDR3 region: CATSVQGRNEQFF. The CDR3 bases are TGTGCCACCAGTGTACAGGGCAGAAATGAGCAGTTCTTC.